The sequence of this TCR beta chain was determined in a study of blood T cell repertoires in COVID-19. Study-level background: Spain, Italy and the United States supplied samples that represented acute and convalescent COVID-19.

Here immunoSEQ multiplex PCR was the method, and the copy in TCRdb shows in-frame clones only, minus some. The sample holds some 210,000 clones, over 80% seen once. This CDR3 contains 8 residues. CDR1 is DFQATT, CDR2 SNEGSKA, per germline (reference sequence). The chain employs TRBV20-1 and TRBJ2-3, with D possibly matching TRBD2 (5 bases). The receptor was derived from a man aged 18 to 30 with acute COVID-19. What was sequenced was PBMCs or T cells enriched from blood (not recorded which). The CDR3 spells CTGDTQYF. CDR3 DNA: TGCACGGGGGATACGCAGTATTTT.